A single sample gave rise to the 13 T cell receptor beta chains below, sequenced in a study of T cell repertoires in cytomegalovirus infection. TCRdb reprocessed the reads with MiXCR, giving one entry per CDR3 protein. Of approximately 490,000 distinct CDR3 sequences listed, about 11% are singletons. The sequenced sample was PBMCs. These receptors all come from a human donor in good health (CMV status not recorded). Some clones in this sample may be carry-over from other donors' samples.

The genes are TRBV2 and TRBJ1-1, with TRBD1 matching 7 bases. The CDR3 sequence is 14 residues long. J gave up 3 bases and V 5 bases, and 6 bases lay outside the gene matches. CDR1 is SNHLY, CDR2 FYNNEI, per germline. The CDR3 is CASSQQGRDTEAFF. CDR3 coding DNA: TGTGCCAGCAGTCAACAGGGGAGGGACACTGAAGCTTTCTTT. Based on the CDR3 plus reference TRBV2 and TRBJ1-1, the full variable domain is EPEVTQTPSHQVTQMGQEVILRCVPISNHLYFYWYRQILGQKVEFLVSFYNNEISEKSEIFDDQFSVERPDGSNFTLKIRSTKLEDSAMYFCASSQQGRDTEAFFGQGTRLTVV.

This clonotype was recorded a few times. The gene calls are TRBV29-1 and TRBJ1-6, with D hard to call. Germline V lookup: CDR1 SQVTM, CDR2 ANQGSEA. The CDR3 spans 13 residues. Trimming took 4 bases from V and 5 from J, leaving 9 bases between them. CDR3 region: CSVVKEDNSPLHF. The CDR3 DNA reads as TGCAGCGTTGTGAAGGAAGATAATTCACCCCTCCACTTT.

The sample holds many counts of this clonotype. This chain uses TRBV7-9 with TRBJ1-2; D possibly corresponds to TRBD1 (6 bases). Germline values: CDR1 SEHNR, CDR2 FQNEAQ (reference sequence). The CDR3 is 12 amino acids. With 2 bases removed from V and 8 bases from J, the gap between germline ends came to 9 bases. CDR3 bases: TGTGCCAGCAGCTTAAACAGGGAGGGCTACACCTTC. Translation: CASSLNREGYTF.

The table lists this clonotype with many counts. This rearrangement joins TRBV7-9 to TRBJ2-2, with D tentatively TRBD1 (5 bases). The germline V and J ends were trimmed by 6 bases and 5 bases, with 16 bases remaining between them. Germline loops: CDR1 SEHNR, CDR2 FQNEAQ (reference sequence). The CDR3 length is 15 residues. CDR3 DNA: TGTGCCAGCAGAGAGACAGCCCCCTTGACCGGGGAGCTGTTTTTT. It translates to CASRETAPLTGELFF.

The rearrangement links TRBV30 to TRBJ1-2, with TRBD1 matching over 11 bases. The CDR3 consists of 13 residues. The V segment lost 2 bases and the J segment 9 bases; nucleotides outside the gene matches: 5. In germline, CDR1 is GTSNPN, CDR2 SVGIG (reference sequence). The CDR3 DNA is TGTGCCTGGAGTACGGACAGGGGGCGCAGCTACACCTTC. This gives the protein CAWSTDRGRSYTF.

This clonotype appeared many times. The chain carries TRBV7-3 and TRBJ2-5; D might be TRBD1 (6 bases). V was trimmed by 3 bases and J by 1 base, leaving 9 bases between them. CDR3 length: 14 amino acids. In germline, CDR1 is SGHTA, CDR2 FQGTGA. The CDR3 loop reads CASSFDRSQETQYF. DNA of the CDR3: TGTGCCAGCAGCTTCGACAGGTCCCAAGAGACCCAGTACTTC.

In its sample, this clonotype was seen many times. This chain's CDR3 is CASSLDYSPDYGYTF. In DNA, the CDR3 is TGCGCCAGCAGCTTGGACTACTCTCCGGACTATGGCTACACCTTC. This sequence joins TRBV5-1 and TRBJ1-2, with unresolved D. The germline V and J ends were trimmed by 0 bases and 3 bases, with 12 bases remaining between them. The CDR3 sequence is 15 residues long. Germline loops: CDR1 SGHRS, CDR2 YFSETQ.

This clonotype was seen a few times. The chain couples TRBV2 to TRBJ2-7; D is tentatively TRBD1 or TRBD2 (5 bases each). Germline CDR1 and CDR2: SNHLY and FYNNEI. V shed 11 bases and J shed 0 bases, with 11 bases lying between them. This CDR3 has 12 amino acids. CDR3 sequence: CAPGRSSYEQYF. CDR3 in DNA: TGTGCCCCGGGACGGAGCTCCTACGAGCAGTACTTC. The full variable domain, rest sourced from reference TRBV2 and TRBJ2-7, is EPEVTQTPSHQVTQMGQEVILRCVPISNHLYFYWYRQILGQKVEFLVSFYNNEISEKSEIFDDQFSVERPDGSNFTLKIRSTKLEDSAMYFCAPGRSSYEQYFGPGTRLTVT.

This clonotype was recorded at least ten times. For the CDR3, the DNA is TGTGCCAGCAGTACCGGGACAGTAAATTCACCCCTCCACTTT. Residues: CASSTGTVNSPLHF. The chain links TRBV28 to TRBJ1-6; 7 nucleotides agree with TRBD1. The germline V gene encodes CDR1 MDHEN and CDR2 SYDVKM. This CDR3 has 14 amino acids. Losses at the gene ends were 5 bases for V and 7 bases for J; bases not matched to a gene: 5.

The gene calls are TRBV20-1 and TRBJ1-2; the D gene is possibly TRBD1 (5 bases). Germline CDR1 DFQATT, CDR2 SNEGSKA (reference sequence). This CDR3 is built from 11 residues. Between the trimmed V and J ends, which lost 5 bases and 8 bases, there was a span of 12 bases. The CDR3 DNA reads TGCAGTGCTCGTCGACAGCCCGGCTACACCTTC. Protein: CSARRQPGYTF.

This clonotype was recorded a few times. This may come from a read error, since a much larger clone is one base off. The chain joins TRBV7-9 to TRBJ2-3, with D unresolved. CDR1 is SEHNR and CDR2 is FQNEAQ in the germline V gene (reference sequence). The CDR3 is 14 amino acids. Trimming took 1 base from V and 2 from J, leaving 7 bases between them. The DNA for the CDR3 is TGTGCCAGCAGCTTAGGGGCAGACACAGATACGCAGTATTTT. It yields the protein CASSLGADTDTQYF.

To note about this clonotype: The junction does not match germline at one end; this may be a read error. The rearrangement links TRBV20-1 to TRBJ1-1; D gene uncertain. Germline values: CDR1 DFQATT, CDR2 SNEGSKA (reference sequence). This CDR3 has 13 residues. For the CDR3, the DNA is TGCAGTGCTAGAGCCAAAGGGATCACTGAAGCTCTCTTT. It encodes CSARAKGITEALF.

The chain couples TRBV6-1 to TRBJ2-1; D gene ambiguous. The CDR3 extends over 13 amino acids. With 1 base removed from V and 9 bases from J, the gap between germline ends came to 10 bases. Germline V gives CDR1 MNHNS, CDR2 SASEGT. CDR3 nucleotide sequence: TGTGCCAGCAGTGAAGTAATGGCGCCTGAGCAGTTCTTC. Protein product: CASSEVMAPEQFF.